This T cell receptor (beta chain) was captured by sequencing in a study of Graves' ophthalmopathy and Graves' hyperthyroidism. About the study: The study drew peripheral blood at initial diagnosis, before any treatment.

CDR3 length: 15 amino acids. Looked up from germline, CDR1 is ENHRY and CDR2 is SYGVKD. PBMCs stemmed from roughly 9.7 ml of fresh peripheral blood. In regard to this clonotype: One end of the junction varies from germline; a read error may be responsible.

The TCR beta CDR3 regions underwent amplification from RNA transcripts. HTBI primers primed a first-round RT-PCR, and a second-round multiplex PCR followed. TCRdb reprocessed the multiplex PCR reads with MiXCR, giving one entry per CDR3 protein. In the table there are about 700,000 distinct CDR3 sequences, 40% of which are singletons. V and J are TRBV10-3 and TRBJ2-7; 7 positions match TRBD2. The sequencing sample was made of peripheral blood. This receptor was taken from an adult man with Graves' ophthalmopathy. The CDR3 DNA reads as TGTGCCAGCAGTTTATCCCCGGGAGGACCCTACGAGCAGTACTTC. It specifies CASSLSPGGPYEQYF.